This T cell receptor beta chain comes out of a study of T cell repertoires in cytomegalovirus infection. Turning to the study itself: Indications came from public TCR beta signatures; they pointed to CMV infection and to a matching HLA type. Study conclusions and caveats: Using cumulative public TCR beta family frequency, the authors identified those who carried CMV together with the relevant HLA. Ex vivo responses were dominated by HLA-C-restricted CMV-specific TCR beta clonotypes.

V was clipped by 7 bases and J by 7 bases, with 17 bases between them. The CDR3 extends over 13 amino acids. The germline V gene has CDR1 MDHEN and CDR2 SYDVKM. One entry per CDR3 protein results from TCRdb running MiXCR on the reads. The sample carries approximately 490,000 distinct CDR3 sequences, around 11% recorded once. This clonotype was observed a few times. The antigen is undetermined. The chain combines TRBV28 with TRBJ2-7; tentative D call: TRBD1 (5 bases). The sequence came from a human donor in good health (CMV status not recorded). Some clones in this sample may be carry-over from other donors' samples. What was sequenced was PBMCs. The CDR3 here is CASKWSGAFEQYF. DNA of the CDR3: TGTGCCAGCAAGTGGAGTGGGGCTTTTGAGCAGTACTTC.